The 26 T cell receptor beta chains reported below all come from one sample, sequenced in a study of blood T cell repertoires in COVID-19. TCRdb keeps only in-frame clones here, not all; method: immunoSEQ multiplex PCR. This sample yields roughly 250,000 clones, of which under 85% are seen a single time; 4% belongs to the top ten. Source material: peripheral blood. The receptor set was obtained from a woman aged 35 to 49 with active or convalescent COVID-19.

The chain couples TRBV5-1 to TRBJ2-1; D unclear. CDR1 is SGHRS and CDR2 is YFSETQ in the germline V gene. Trimming took 1 base from V and 9 from J, leaving 17 bases between them. The CDR3 has 15 amino acids. As DNA, the CDR3 is TGCGCCAGCAGCTTGCGACTGGAAGGATCGGGTGAGCAGTTCTTC. As protein: CASSLRLEGSGEQFF.

The V call is TRBV5-1, the J call TRBJ2-3; TRBD2 agrees at 7 bases. The length of the CDR3 is 16 residues. V gave up 4 bases and J gave up 0 bases; unmatched junction bases: 8. Germline V gene data show CDR1 as SGHRS and CDR2 as YFSETQ. The CDR3 region has the DNA TGCGCCAGCAGCGCCGAGGGGCGGGGGAGCACAGATACGCAGTATTTT. It translates to CASSAEGRGSTDTQYF.

The chain carries TRBV15 and TRBJ1-2; 7 positions match TRBD1. J lost 4 bases, V lost 0 bases, and 5 bases had no gene match. Germline assignment: CDR1 LNHNV and CDR2 YYDKDF (reference sequence). The CDR3 consists of 15 residues. CDR3 DNA: TGTGCCACCAGCAGAGATAGGCAGGGGGGCTATGGCTACACCTTC. It specifies CATSRDRQGGYGYTF.

This clone was observed a handful of times. Other nucleotide sequences from this sample produce the same CDR3. The V gene is TRBV15, the J gene TRBJ1-5, with D maybe TRBD1 (6 bases). The germline V and J ends were trimmed by 0 bases and 4 bases, with 10 bases remaining between them. Germline CDR1 and CDR2: LNHNV and YYDKDF (reference sequence). The CDR3 covers 15 residues. Here the CDR3 DNA reads TGTGCCACCAGCAGAGATCCCCAGGGGAATCAGCCCCAGCATTTT. Translation: CATSRDPQGNQPQHF.

V gene TRBV24-1 combines with J gene TRBJ1-1; the D is unclear. V lost 7 bases and J 6 bases, leaving 8 bases between the germline ends. The CDR3 contains 11 residues. Germline V lookup: CDR1 KGHDR, CDR2 SFDVKD. CDR3: CATRGGAEAFF. For the CDR3, the DNA is TGTGCCACCAGGGGAGGTGCTGAAGCTTTCTTT.

This clone was detected only once. This sequence joins TRBV28 and TRBJ1-4; D gene ambiguous. This CDR3 region has 17 residues. Germline loops: CDR1 MDHEN, CDR2 SYDVKM. Between the trimmed V and J ends, which lost 4 bases and 0 bases, there was a span of 15 bases. The CDR3 region has the DNA TGTGCCAGCAGTTCGAACATAGGACTTACAACTAATGAAAAACTGTTTTTT. It yields the protein CASSSNIGLTTNEKLFF.

In its sample, this clone was seen once. This sequence joins TRBV12-3 or TRBV12-4 and TRBJ2-7; D perhaps matches TRBD1 (6 bases). The CDR3 totals 13 residues. Trimming left V 4 bases short and J 3 bases short, with 10 bases between. CDR3 coding DNA: TGTGCCAGCAGTTGGACAGCTCGCTACGAGCAGTACGTC. Translating gives CASSWTARYEQYV.

The gene calls are TRBV11-1 and TRBJ2-3, with D maybe TRBD1 (6 bases). The CDR3 length is 14 residues. The V end lost 6 bases, the J end lost 4 bases, and 14 bases lay between the germline ends. The germline V gene has CDR1 SGHAT and CDR2 FQDESV (reference sequence). CDR3 amino acids: CASRGTLRADTQYF. DNA for the CDR3: TGTGCCAGCAGAGGGACACTAAGGGCAGATACGCAGTATTTT.

The CDR3 is CAWSVVAGDTDTQYF. For the CDR3, the DNA is TGTGCCTGGAGTGTAGTGGCGGGGGACACAGATACGCAGTATTTT. This rearrangement joins TRBV30 to TRBJ2-3, with 7 positions matching TRBD2. Per germline, CDR1 GTSNPN and CDR2 SVGIG (reference sequence). The CDR3 contains 15 residues. The V segment lost 0 bases and the J segment 2 bases; nucleotides outside the gene matches: 5. Together with reference TRBV30 and TRBJ2-3, the CDR3 gives the full variable domain: SQTIHQWPATLVQPVGSPLSLECTVEGTSNPNLYWYRQAAGRGLQLLFYSVGIGQISSEVPQNLSASRPQDRQFILSSKKLLLSDSGFYLCAWSVVAGDTDTQYFGPGTRLTVL.

This chain connects TRBV5-8 to TRBJ2-1, with 12 positions matching TRBD1. There are 16 residues in the CDR3. V shed 1 base and J 8 bases; nucleotides not matched to a gene: 7. Germline V gives CDR1 SGHTS, CDR2 YDEGEE. CDR3 bases: TGTGCCAGCAGCTTGCGGGGACAGGGGGCGCGGGATGAGCAGTTCTTC. Translated, it gives CASSLRGQGARDEQFF.

This chain joins TRBV4-1 and TRBJ1-6; TRBD1 might be the D (6 bases). The CDR3 loop spans 15 amino acids. V lost 0 bases to trimming and J lost 9 bases, with 12 bases between them. Germline V lookup: CDR1 MGHRA, CDR2 YSYEKL. Here the CDR3 DNA reads TGCGCCAGCAGCCAAGATCGTGCAGGGGCTTCACCCCTCCACTTT. The encoded protein is CASSQDRAGASPLHF.

The chain joins TRBV9 to TRBJ1-2, with D possibly TRBD1 on 5 matching bases. The CDR3 spans 12 residues. Deletions cut 4 bases from V and 8 bases from J, with 12 bases between. CDR1 SGDLS and CDR2 YYNGEE come from the germline V gene. In DNA form, the CDR3 reads TGTGCCAGCAGCCCGGGGGGGTCCGGCTACACCTTC. Encoded protein: CASSPGGSGYTF.

The V gene is TRBV12-3 or TRBV12-4, the J gene TRBJ1-6; no firm D call. V was clipped by 1 base and J by 9 bases, with 4 bases between them. The CDR3 is made up of 12 amino acids. The CDR3 coding sequence is TGTGCCAGCAGTTTAGGGCTTTCACCCCTCCACTTT. It is translated as CASSLGLSPLHF.

V gene TRBV7-9 combines with J gene TRBJ1-4; D call uncertain. Per the germline V gene, CDR1 is SEHNR and CDR2 is FQNEAQ (reference sequence). This CDR3 spans 14 amino acids. The V and J ends lost 8 bases and 3 bases respectively, with 13 bases between them. The CDR3 sequence is CASAPAGSNEKLFF. For the CDR3, the DNA is TGTGCCAGCGCTCCAGCAGGTTCTAATGAAAAACTGTTTTTT.

The chain is built from TRBV3-1 (or the pseudogene TRBV3-2) and TRBJ2-3; perhaps TRBD2 as D (6 bases). V shed 4 bases and J shed 2 bases, with 10 bases lying between them. The CDR3 runs to 14 residues. In germline, CDR1 is LGHDT, CDR2 YNNKEL (reference sequence). The CDR3 DNA follows: TGTGCCAGCAGCCTAGCTAGCGACACAGATACGCAGTATTTT. It yields the protein CASSLASDTDTQYF.

The rearrangement uses TRBV5-1 and TRBJ2-1; perhaps TRBD1 as D (7 bases). CDR1 SGHRS and CDR2 YFSETQ come from the germline V gene. Trimming stripped 4 bases from V and 10 bases from J, with 12 bases between. This CDR3 contains 12 residues. In nucleotides, the CDR3 is TGCGCCAGCAGCGAACAGGGGAGGGAGCAGTTCTTC. It yields the protein CASSEQGREQFF.

This rearrangement joins TRBV7-9 to TRBJ2-1, with 10 nucleotides matching TRBD2. Germline trimming cut 1 base from V and 4 bases from J; bases unmatched to any gene: 7. The germline V gene encodes CDR1 SEHNR and CDR2 FQNEAQ (reference sequence). This CDR3 spans 17 amino acids. CDR3 sequence reads: CASSLGAASGGYNEQFF. CDR3 in DNA: TGTGCCAGCAGCTTAGGGGCCGCTAGCGGGGGATACAATGAGCAGTTCTTC.

The V call is TRBV27, the J call TRBJ2-3; the match to TRBD1 covers 7 bases. V lost 4 bases, J lost 10 bases, and 8 bases stayed unmatched. There are 13 residues in the CDR3. CDR1 MNHEY and CDR2 SMNVEV come from the germline V gene (reference sequence). In nucleotides, the CDR3 is TGTGCCAGCAGTTATCAGGACAGGTTTGCGCAGTATTTT. As protein: CASSYQDRFAQYF.

The sample holds a few counts of this clone. V is TRBV11-1 and J is TRBJ2-3, with D possibly being TRBD1 (6 bases). CDR1 is SGHAT, CDR2 FQDESV, per germline (reference sequence). Trimming pared 1 base from V and 2 bases from J, leaving 13 bases between. CDR3 size: 16 residues. The CDR3 DNA reads TGTGCCAGCAGCTTAGGTCGGACAGCAATCACAGATACGCAGTATTTT. This translates into CASSLGRTAITDTQYF. The full variable domain, in which reference TRBV11-1 and TRBJ2-3 provide the parts outside the CDR3, is EAEVAQSPRYKITEKSQAVAFWCDPISGHATLYWYRQILGQGPELLVQFQDESVVDDSQLPKDRFSAERLKGVDSTLKIQPAELGDSAMYLCASSLGRTAITDTQYFGPGTRLTVL.

The J gene is TRBJ2-2, the V gene TRBV2, with TRBD1 matching 10 bases. With 4 bases clipped from V and 6 bases from J, the junction kept 5 bases outside the gene matches. Germline V gives CDR1 SNHLY, CDR2 FYNNEI. The CDR3 is made up of 15 amino acids. The CDR3 coding sequence is TGTGCCAGCAGTGCCCTCGGGACAGGGGCCGGGGAGCTGTTTTTT. It translates to CASSALGTGAGELFF.

This clone has just one count. The chain has TRBV27 and TRBJ1-2, with unresolved D. The germline gives CDR1 MNHEY, CDR2 SMNVEV (reference sequence). The CDR3 has 14 amino acids. V was cut by 5 bases and J by 4 bases, with 14 bases left in between. CDR3 sequence (DNA): TGTGCCAGCAGTCTGGGGAGGACCGTCTATGGCTACACCTTC. The encoded protein is CASSLGRTVYGYTF.

The gene calls are TRBV5-1 and TRBJ1-2; D is unresolved. The CDR3 runs to 12 residues. Germline loops: CDR1 SGHRS, CDR2 YFSETQ. Trimming pared 4 bases from V and 2 bases from J, leaving 6 bases between. The CDR3 protein is CASSRLNYGYTF. The CDR3 nucleotides read TGCGCCAGCAGCCGTTTAAACTATGGCTACACCTTC.

The V and J genes are TRBV6-5 and TRBJ1-1; TRBD1 is a possible D gene (5 bases). Trimming left V 7 bases short and J 1 base short, with 10 bases between. The V gene's germline CDR1 is MNHEY and CDR2 SVGAGI. The CDR3 is 13 residues long. CDR3 residues: CASTPDKNTEAFF. As DNA, the CDR3 is TGTGCCAGCACTCCGGACAAGAACACTGAAGCTTTCTTT.

The chain is built from TRBV27 and TRBJ1-2; 9 bases align to TRBD1. Unmatched junction bases numbered 6, after V lost 10 bases and J lost 3 bases. This CDR3 is 13 amino acids long. The germline gives CDR1 MNHEY, CDR2 SMNVEV (reference sequence). The DNA for the CDR3 is TGTGCCACCCGGGACAGGGAATACTATGGCTACACCTTC. Protein: CATRDREYYGYTF.

This chain links TRBV29-1 with TRBJ1-1; tentatively, D is TRBD1 (6 bases). V shed 8 bases and J shed 1 base, with 11 bases lying between them. This CDR3 spans 12 amino acids. Germline V gives CDR1 SQVTM, CDR2 ANQGSEA. The CDR3 is CSPLTGNTEAFF. DNA of the CDR3: TGCAGCCCTTTGACAGGGAACACTGAAGCTTTCTTT.

This chain connects TRBV2 to TRBJ1-2; the match to TRBD1 covers 10 bases. This CDR3 is built from 14 residues. V lost 6 bases and J lost 3; bases outside the gene matches: 4. CDR1 is SNHLY and CDR2 is FYNNEI in the germline V gene. The CDR3 coding sequence is TGTGCCAGCAGGAGACAGGGGGCAGACTATGGCTACACCTTC. Its protein is CASRRQGADYGYTF. The whole variable domain, remainder taken from reference TRBV2 and TRBJ1-2, is EPEVTQTPSHQVTQMGQEVILRCVPISNHLYFYWYRQILGQKVEFLVSFYNNEISEKSEIFDDQFSVERPDGSNFTLKIRSTKLEDSAMYFCASRRQGADYGYTFGSGTRLTVV.